Here is one TCR beta chain with its context. Its antigen is not known. The entry originates in a study of T cell responses to AZD1222 COVID-19 vaccine. General study results and limits: Repertoire sampling was restricted to post-peak T cell response timepoints. Females outnumbered males among donors, who were mostly white British; clonal diversity was possibly underestimated. Spike as a whole was targeted by vaccine-associated CD4 TCRs, dominant at 160-218 and 743-854. The study found Spike-specific TCR breadth and depth rose after two AZD1222 doses.

The protocol was immunoSEQ multiplex PCR, while the TCRdb copy is restricted to in-frame clones and leaves out a portion. The sample lists more than 85,000 clones, approximately 85% occurring once. Germline V gene data show CDR1 as SGHNT and CDR2 as YYREEE (reference sequence). This CDR3 region has 15 residues. V was cut by 0 bases and J by 0 bases, with 9 bases left in between. The chain couples TRBV5-4 to TRBJ1-1; D remains ambiguous. The sequence came from an adult in good health. The material sequenced was peripheral blood, taken on day 0 of MenACWY control vaccination. The CDR3 reads CASSLGWPLNTEAFF. In DNA form, the CDR3 reads TGTGCCAGCAGCTTGGGGTGGCCCCTGAACACTGAAGCTTTCTTT. The whole variable domain, filled in from reference TRBV5-4 and TRBJ1-1, reads ETGVTQSPTHLIKTRGQQVTLRCSSQSGHNTVSWYQQALGQGPQFIFQYYREEENGRGNFPPRFSGLQFPNYSSELNVNALELDDSALYLCASSLGWPLNTEAFFGQGTRLTVV.